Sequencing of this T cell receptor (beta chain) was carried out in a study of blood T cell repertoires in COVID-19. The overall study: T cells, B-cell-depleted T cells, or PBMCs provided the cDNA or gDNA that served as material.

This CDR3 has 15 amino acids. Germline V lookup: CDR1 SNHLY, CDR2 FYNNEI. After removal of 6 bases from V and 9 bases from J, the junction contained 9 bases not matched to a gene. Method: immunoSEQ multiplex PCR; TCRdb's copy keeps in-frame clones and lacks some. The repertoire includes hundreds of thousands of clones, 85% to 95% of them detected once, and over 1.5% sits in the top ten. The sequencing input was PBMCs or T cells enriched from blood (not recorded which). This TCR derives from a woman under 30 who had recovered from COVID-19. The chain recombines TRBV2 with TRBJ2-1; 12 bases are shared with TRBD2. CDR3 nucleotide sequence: TGTGCCAGCAGGGCGACTAGCGGGAGTTTCGGTGAGCAGTTCTTC. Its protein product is CASRATSGSFGEQFF.